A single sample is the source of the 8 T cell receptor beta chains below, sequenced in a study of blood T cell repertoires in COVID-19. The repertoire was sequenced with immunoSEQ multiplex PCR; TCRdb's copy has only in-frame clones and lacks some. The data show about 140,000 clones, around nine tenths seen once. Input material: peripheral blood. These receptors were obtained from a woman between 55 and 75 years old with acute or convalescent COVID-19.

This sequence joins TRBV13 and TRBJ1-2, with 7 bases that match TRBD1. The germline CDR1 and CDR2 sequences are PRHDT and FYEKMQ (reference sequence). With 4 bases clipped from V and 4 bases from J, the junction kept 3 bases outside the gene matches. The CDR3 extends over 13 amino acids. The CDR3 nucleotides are TGTGCCAGCAGCTCACAGGGGATCTATGGCTACACCTTC. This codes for CASSSQGIYGYTF.

The CDR3 loop reads CASSFQLAGGSGETQYF. For the CDR3, the DNA is TGTGCCAGCAGTTTCCAGCTAGCGGGGGGCTCGGGGGAGACCCAGTACTTC. The J gene is TRBJ2-5, the V gene TRBV28; 11 bases fit TRBD2. Trimming removed 3 bases from V and 5 bases from J; junction bases left unmatched: 11. This CDR3 contains 17 residues. CDR1 MDHEN and CDR2 SYDVKM come from the germline V gene. Full variable domain (outside the CDR3, taken from reference TRBV28 and TRBJ2-5): DVKVTQSSRYLVKRTGEKVFLECVQDMDHENMFWYRQDPGLGLRLIYFSYDVKMKEKGDIPEGYSVSREKKERFSLILESASTNQTSMYLCASSFQLAGGSGETQYFGPGTRLLVL.

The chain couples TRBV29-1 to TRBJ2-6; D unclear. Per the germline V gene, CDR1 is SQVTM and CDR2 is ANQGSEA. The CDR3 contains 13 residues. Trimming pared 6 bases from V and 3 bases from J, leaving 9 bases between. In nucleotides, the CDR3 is TGCAGCGTAGAATTCGGTGGGGCCAACGTCCTGACTTTC. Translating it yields CSVEFGGANVLTF.

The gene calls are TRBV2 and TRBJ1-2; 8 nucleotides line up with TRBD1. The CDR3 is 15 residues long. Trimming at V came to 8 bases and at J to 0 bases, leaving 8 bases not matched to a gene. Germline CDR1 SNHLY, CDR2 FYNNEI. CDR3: CASRQDRETNYGYTF. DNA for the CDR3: TGTGCCAGCCGACAGGACAGGGAGACTAACTATGGCTACACCTTC.

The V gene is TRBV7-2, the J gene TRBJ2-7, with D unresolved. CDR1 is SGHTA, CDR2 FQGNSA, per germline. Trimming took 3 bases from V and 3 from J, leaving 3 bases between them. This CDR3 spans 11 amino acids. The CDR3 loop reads CASSFHYEQYF. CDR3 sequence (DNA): TGTGCCAGCAGCTTTCACTACGAGCAGTACTTC.

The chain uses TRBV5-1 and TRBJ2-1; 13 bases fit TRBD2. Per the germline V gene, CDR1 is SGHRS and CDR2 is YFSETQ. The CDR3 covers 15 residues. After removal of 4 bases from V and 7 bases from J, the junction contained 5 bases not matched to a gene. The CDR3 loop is CASSRPGLAGNEQFF. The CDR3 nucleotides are TGCGCCAGCAGCCGCCCGGGACTAGCGGGGAATGAGCAGTTCTTC.

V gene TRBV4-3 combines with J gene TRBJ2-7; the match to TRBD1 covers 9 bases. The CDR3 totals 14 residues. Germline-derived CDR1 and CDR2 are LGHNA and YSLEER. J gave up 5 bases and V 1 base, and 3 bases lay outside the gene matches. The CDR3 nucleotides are TGCGCCAGCAGCCAAGGATGGACAGGGGACGAGCAGTACTTC. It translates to CASSQGWTGDEQYF.

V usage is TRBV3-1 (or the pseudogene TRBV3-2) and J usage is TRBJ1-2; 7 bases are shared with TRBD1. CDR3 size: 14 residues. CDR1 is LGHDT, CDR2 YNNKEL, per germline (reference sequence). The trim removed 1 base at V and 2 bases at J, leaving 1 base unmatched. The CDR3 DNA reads TGTGCCAGCAGCCAAGGACAGGGCAACTATGGCTACACCTTC. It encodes CASSQGQGNYGYTF.